This T cell receptor beta chain was sequenced in a study of blood T cell repertoires in COVID-19. The CDR3 is 14 amino acids. The ends were cut back, 4 bases at V and 0 bases at J, with 9 bases in the middle. The germline V gene has CDR1 LNHDA and CDR2 SQIVND (reference sequence). Clones were sequenced by immunoSEQ multiplex PCR, and TCRdb holds only the in-frame ones, with some missing. This table holds 200,000 or so clones, about 86% found once. The TCR comes from a woman aged 40 to 55 with acute COVID-19. Sequencing was performed on PBMCs or T cells enriched from blood (not recorded which). The V gene is TRBV19, the J gene TRBJ1-1; maybe TRBD1 (6 bases). CDR3 sequence: CASSTGTLNTEAFF. The CDR3 region has the DNA TGTGCCAGTAGTACTGGGACATTGAACACTGAAGCTTTCTTT.